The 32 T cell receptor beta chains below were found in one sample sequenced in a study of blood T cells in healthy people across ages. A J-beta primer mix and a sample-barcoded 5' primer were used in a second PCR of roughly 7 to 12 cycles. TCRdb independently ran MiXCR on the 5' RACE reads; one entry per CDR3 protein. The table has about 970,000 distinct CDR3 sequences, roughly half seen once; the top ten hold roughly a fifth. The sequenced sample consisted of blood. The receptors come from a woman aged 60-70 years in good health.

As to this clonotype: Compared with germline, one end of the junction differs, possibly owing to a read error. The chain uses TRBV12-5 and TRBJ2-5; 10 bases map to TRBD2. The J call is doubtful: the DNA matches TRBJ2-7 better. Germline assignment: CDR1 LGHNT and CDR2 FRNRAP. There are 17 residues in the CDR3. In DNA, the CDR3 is TGCGCTAGTGGTCTCCCCTCCGCTAGCGGGAGCGACTGCGAGCAGTACTTC. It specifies CASGLPSASGSDCEQYF.

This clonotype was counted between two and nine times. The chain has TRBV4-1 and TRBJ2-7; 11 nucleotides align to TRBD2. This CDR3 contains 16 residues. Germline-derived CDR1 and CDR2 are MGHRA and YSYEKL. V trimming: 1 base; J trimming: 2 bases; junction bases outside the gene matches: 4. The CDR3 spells CASSQGGTSGPYEQYF. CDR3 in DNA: TGCGCCAGCAGCCAAGGGGGGACTAGCGGTCCCTACGAGCAGTACTTC.

The CDR3 spells CASSKRVRSEQYF. DNA for the CDR3: TGTGCCAGCAGTAAGAGGGTTAGGAGTGAGCAGTACTTC. The gene calls are TRBV28 and TRBJ2-7; weak D call: TRBD2 (5 bases). CDR1 is MDHEN and CDR2 is SYDVKM in the germline V gene. With 5 bases removed from V and 7 bases from J, the gap between germline ends came to 15 bases. The CDR3 is 13 amino acids.

The CDR3 DNA follows: TGTGCCAGCAGCTTAGTGCGCAGGAGCTATGGCTACACCTTC. Its translation is CASSLVRRSYGYTF. This rearrangement joins TRBV7-2 to TRBJ1-2; D remains unclear. The V end lost 1 base, the J end lost 4 bases, and 10 bases lay between the germline ends. The CDR3 length is 14 residues. The V gene's germline CDR1 is SGHTA and CDR2 FQGNSA.

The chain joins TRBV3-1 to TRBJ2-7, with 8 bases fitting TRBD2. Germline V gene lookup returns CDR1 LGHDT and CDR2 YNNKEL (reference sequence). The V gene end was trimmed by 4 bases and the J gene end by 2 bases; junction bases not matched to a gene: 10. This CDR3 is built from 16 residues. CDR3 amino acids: CASSRKRTSLPYEQYF. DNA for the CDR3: TGTGCCAGCAGCCGAAAAAGGACTAGCCTCCCCTACGAGCAGTACTTC.

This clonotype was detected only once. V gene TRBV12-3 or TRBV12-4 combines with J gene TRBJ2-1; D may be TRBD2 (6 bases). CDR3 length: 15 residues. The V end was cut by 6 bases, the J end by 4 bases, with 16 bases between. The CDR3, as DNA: TGTGCCAGCAGCACGGGACTGGGCTTTTACAATGAGCAGTTCTTC. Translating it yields CASSTGLGFYNEQFF.

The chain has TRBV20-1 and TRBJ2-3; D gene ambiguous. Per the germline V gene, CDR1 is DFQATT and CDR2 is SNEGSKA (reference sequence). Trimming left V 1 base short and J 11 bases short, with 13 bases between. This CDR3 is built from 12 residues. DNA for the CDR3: TGCAGTGCTAGAGTTTGGAGTCGCCAGCAGTATTTT. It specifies CSARVWSRQQYF.

CDR3 nucleotide sequence: TGTGCCAGCAGCGCCGATCCGAGCTCCTACGAGCAGTACTTC. Translation: CASSADPSSYEQYF. The chain links TRBV7-2 to TRBJ2-7; D remains unclear. The CDR3 contains 14 residues. CDR1 is SGHTA, CDR2 FQGNSA, per germline. Trimming pared 5 bases from V and 0 bases from J, leaving 11 bases between.

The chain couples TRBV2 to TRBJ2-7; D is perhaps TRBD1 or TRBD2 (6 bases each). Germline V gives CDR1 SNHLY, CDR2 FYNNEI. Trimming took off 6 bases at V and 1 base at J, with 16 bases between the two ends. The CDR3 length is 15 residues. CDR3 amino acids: CASRERAGESYEQYF. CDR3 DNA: TGTGCCAGCAGGGAGCGGGCAGGGGAATCCTACGAGCAGTACTTC.

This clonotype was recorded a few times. CDR3 in amino acids: CASSLAGQATYNEQFF. CDR3 nucleotides: TGCGCCAGCAGCTTGGCGGGTCAGGCCACCTACAATGAGCAGTTCTTC. V gene TRBV5-1 combines with J gene TRBJ2-1; no clear D gene. Trimming removed 0 bases at V and 2 bases at J, with 12 bases between. This CDR3 is built from 16 residues. Per germline, CDR1 SGHRS and CDR2 YFSETQ.

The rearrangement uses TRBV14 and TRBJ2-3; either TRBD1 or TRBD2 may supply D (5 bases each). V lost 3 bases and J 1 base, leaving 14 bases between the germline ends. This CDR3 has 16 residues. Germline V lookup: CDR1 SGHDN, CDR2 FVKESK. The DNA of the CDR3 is TGTGCCAGCAGCCAGTTAGAGGGGCGAGGCACAGATACGCAGTATTTT. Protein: CASSQLEGRGTDTQYF. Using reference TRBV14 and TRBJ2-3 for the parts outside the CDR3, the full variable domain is EAGVTQFPSHSVIEKGQTVTLRCDPISGHDNLYWYRRVMGKEIKFLLHFVKESKQDESGMPNNRFLAERTGGTYSTLKVQPAELEDSGVYFCASSQLEGRGTDTQYFGPGTRLTVL.

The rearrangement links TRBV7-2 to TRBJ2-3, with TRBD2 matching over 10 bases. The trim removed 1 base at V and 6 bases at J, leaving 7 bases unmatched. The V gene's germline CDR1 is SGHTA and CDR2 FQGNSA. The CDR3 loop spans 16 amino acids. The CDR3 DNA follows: TGTGCCAGCAGCTTAGAGAGCGGGAGGGCATCTGATACGCAGTATTTT. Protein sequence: CASSLESGRASDTQYF.

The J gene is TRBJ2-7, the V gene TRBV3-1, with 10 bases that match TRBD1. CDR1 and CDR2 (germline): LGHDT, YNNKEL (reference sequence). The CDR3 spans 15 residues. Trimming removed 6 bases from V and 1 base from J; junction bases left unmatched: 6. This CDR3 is CASRPGTGVSYEQYF. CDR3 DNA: TGTGCCAGCAGGCCCGGGACAGGGGTTTCCTACGAGCAGTACTTC.

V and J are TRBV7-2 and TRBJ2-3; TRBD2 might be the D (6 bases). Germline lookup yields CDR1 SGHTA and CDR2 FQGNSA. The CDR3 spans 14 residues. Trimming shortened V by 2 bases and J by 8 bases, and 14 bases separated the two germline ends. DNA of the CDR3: TGTGCCAGCAGCTTATTGCGGGAAGGCGGTACGCAGTATTTT. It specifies CASSLLREGGTQYF.

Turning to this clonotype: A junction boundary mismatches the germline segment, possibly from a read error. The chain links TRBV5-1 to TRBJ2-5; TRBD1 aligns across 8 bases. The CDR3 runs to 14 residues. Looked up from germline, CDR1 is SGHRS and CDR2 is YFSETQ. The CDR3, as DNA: TGTGCCAGCTCATGGACAGGGTTCCAAGAGACCCAGTACTTC. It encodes CASSWTGFQETQYF.

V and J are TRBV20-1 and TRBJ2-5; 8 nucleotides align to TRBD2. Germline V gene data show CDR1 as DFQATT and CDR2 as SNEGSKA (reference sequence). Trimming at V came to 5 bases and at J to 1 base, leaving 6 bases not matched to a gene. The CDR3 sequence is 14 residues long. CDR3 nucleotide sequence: TGCAGTGCTTACGAGACTAGCGCCCAAGAGACCCAGTACTTC. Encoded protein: CSAYETSAQETQYF.

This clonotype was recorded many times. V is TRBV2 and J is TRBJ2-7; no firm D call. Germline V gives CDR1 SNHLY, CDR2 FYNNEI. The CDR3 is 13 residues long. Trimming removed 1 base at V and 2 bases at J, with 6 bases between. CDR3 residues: CASSEGWAYEQYF. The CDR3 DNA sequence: TGTGCCAGCAGTGAAGGGTGGGCCTACGAGCAGTACTTC.

This chain's CDR3 is CASTLAGVRDEQFF. Written as DNA, the CDR3 is TGTGCCAGCACCCTAGCGGGAGTTAGGGATGAGCAGTTCTTC. The rearrangement joins TRBV12-3 or TRBV12-4 to TRBJ2-1; 10 nucleotides match TRBD2. After removal of 7 bases from V and 8 bases from J, the junction contained 8 bases not matched to a gene. The CDR3 length is 14 residues.

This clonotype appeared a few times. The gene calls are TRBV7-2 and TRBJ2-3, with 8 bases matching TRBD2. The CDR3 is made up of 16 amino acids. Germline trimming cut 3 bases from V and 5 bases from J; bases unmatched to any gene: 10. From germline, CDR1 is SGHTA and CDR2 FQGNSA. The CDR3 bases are TGTGCCAGCAGCTTCGCAATCGCGGGAGGTGTAGATACGCAGTATTTT. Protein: CASSFAIAGGVDTQYF.

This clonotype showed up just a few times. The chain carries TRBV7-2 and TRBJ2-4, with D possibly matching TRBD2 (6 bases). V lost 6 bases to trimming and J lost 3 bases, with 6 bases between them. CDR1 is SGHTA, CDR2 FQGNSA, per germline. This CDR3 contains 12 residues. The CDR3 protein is CASREGKNIQYF. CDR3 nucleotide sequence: TGTGCCAGCAGGGAGGGCAAAAACATTCAGTACTTC.

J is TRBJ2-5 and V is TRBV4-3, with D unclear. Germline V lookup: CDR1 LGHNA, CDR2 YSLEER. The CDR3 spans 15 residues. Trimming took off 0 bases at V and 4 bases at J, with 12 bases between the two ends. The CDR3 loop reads CASSQDWAIPETQYF. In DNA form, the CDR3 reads TGCGCCAGCAGCCAAGATTGGGCTATCCCAGAGACCCAGTACTTC.

DNA for the CDR3: TGCGCCAGCAGGGTGCAATCGAACACCGGGGAGCTGTTTTTT. Protein product: CASRVQSNTGELFF. The chain recombines TRBV10-2 with TRBJ2-2; no clear D. Germline-derived CDR1 and CDR2 are WSHSY and SAAADI. Deletions cut 6 bases from V and 0 bases from J, with 8 bases between. CDR3 length: 14 amino acids.

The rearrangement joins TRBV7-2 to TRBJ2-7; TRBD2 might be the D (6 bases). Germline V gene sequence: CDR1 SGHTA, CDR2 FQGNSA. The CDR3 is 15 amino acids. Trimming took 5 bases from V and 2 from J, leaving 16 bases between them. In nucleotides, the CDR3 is TGTGCCAGCAGCCGGGAGACTAGTCCCACCTACGAGCAGTACTTC. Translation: CASSRETSPTYEQYF. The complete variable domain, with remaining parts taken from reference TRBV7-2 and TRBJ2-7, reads GAGVSQSPSNKVTEKGKDVELRCDPISGHTALYWYRQSLGQGLEFLIYFQGNSAPDKSGLPSDRFSAERTGGSVSTLTIQRTQQEDSAVYLCASSRETSPTYEQYFGPGTRLTVT.

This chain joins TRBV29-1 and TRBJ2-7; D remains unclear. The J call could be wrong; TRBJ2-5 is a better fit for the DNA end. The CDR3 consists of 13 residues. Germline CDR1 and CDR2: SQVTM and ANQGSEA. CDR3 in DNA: TGCAGCGTGAGACGTGATAACCGGGAGACCCAGTACTTC. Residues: CSVRRDNRETQYF.

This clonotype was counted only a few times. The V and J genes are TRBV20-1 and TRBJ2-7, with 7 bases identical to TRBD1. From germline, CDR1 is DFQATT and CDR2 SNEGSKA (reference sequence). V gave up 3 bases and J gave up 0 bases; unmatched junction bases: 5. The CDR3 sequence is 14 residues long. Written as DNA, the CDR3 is TGCAGTGCTAGGGACAGGAGATTCTCCTACGAGCAGTACTTC. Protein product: CSARDRRFSYEQYF.

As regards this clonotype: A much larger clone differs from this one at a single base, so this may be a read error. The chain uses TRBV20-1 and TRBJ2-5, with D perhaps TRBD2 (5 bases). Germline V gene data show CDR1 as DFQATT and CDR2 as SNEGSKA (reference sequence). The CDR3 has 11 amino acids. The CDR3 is CSGTLQEAQYF. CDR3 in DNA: TGCAGTGGGACTTTGCAAGAGGCCCAGTACTTC.

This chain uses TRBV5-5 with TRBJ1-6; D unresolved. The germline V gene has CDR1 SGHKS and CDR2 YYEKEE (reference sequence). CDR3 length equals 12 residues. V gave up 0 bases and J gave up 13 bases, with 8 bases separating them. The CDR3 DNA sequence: TGTGCCAGCAGCTTGGAGGAGAGGCCCCTCCACTTT. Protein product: CASSLEERPLHF.

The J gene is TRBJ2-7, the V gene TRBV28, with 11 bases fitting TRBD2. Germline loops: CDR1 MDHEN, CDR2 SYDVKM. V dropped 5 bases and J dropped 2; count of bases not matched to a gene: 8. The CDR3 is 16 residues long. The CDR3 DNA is TGTGCCAGCAGTCCCGCCGGGACTAGCGGAACCTACGAGCAGTACTTC. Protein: CASSPAGTSGTYEQYF.

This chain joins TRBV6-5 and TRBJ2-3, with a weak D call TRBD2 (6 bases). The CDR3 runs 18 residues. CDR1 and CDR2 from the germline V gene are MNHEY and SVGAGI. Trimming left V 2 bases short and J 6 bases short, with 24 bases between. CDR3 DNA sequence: TGTGCCAGCAGTTACCGGACCCGGGGAGGTTCCGCTCCGGATACGCAGTATTTT. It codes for CASSYRTRGGSAPDTQYF.

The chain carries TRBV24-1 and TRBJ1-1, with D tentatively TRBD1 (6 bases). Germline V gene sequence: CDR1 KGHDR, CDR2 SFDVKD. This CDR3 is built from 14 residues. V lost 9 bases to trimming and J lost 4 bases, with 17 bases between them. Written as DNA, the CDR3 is TGTGCCACCGAGACTGACAGGTGGAGCACTGAAGCTTTCTTT. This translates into CATETDRWSTEAFF.

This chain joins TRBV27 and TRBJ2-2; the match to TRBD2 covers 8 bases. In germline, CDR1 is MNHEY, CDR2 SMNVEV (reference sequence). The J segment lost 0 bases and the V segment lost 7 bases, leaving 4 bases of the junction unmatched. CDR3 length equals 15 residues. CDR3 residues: CASTARGANTGELFF. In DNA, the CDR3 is TGTGCCAGCACCGCGCGGGGGGCGAACACCGGGGAGCTGTTTTTT.

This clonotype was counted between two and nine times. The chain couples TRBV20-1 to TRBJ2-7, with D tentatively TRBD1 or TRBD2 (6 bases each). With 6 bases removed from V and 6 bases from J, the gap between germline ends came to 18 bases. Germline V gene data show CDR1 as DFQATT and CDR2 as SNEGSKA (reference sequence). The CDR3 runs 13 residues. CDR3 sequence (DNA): TGCAGTGCCAGGGGACTGGGTTTGTTCGAGCAGTACTTC. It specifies CSARGLGLFEQYF.